This TCR beta chain appears in the sequencing data of a study of PD-1 blockade in classical Hodgkin lymphoma. Findings and caveats of the study: Reported findings placed baseline TCR diversity lower in newly diagnosed patients (compared with healthy donors). It was among complete responders that baseline diversity resembled that of newly diagnosed patients.

Concerning this clone: No antigen is known for it.

With no exception, relapse followed autologous stem cell transplantation in all patients, and brentuximab vedotin exposure varied. The data were produced by immunoSEQ multiplex PCR, yet TCRdb's version contains in-frame clones alone and is incomplete. In the table there are 20,000 to 30,000 clones, roughly two thirds of which are singletons. J gave up 2 bases and V 2 bases, and 8 bases lay outside the gene matches. This CDR3 contains 18 residues. The germline gives CDR1 SGDLS, CDR2 YYNGEE. The material was peripheral blood mononuclear cells (PBMCs), obtained at baseline. The origin of this receptor is a human donor with classical Hodgkin lymphoma. This chain joins TRBV9 and TRBJ2-3; 13 bases fit TRBD2. The CDR3 sequence is CASSVGLAGVLVTDTQYF. CDR3 in DNA: TGTGCCAGCAGCGTTGGACTAGCGGGGGTCCTCGTCACAGATACGCAGTATTTT.